The T cell receptor beta chain described here comes from a study of OX40 agonist ivuxolimab in advanced cancers. For the study at large: Eligibility rules accepted prior anti-PD-1, anti-PD-L1 or anti-CTLA-4 therapy, and roughly 40% had some.

This table comes from immunoSEQ multiplex PCR, and its TCRdb copy is limited to in-frame clones, with some not included. Here the sample spans 9,500 to 15,000 clones, about 81% being singletons. Germline-derived CDR1 and CDR2 are LNHDA and SQIVND (reference sequence). The CDR3 runs 15 residues. V dropped 5 bases and J dropped 1; count of bases not matched to a gene: 7. The receptor was isolated from an adult with an advanced solid tumor such as melanoma, head and neck, liver or kidney cancer. The sequencing used CD4+ or CD8+ T cells sorted from blood, collected in a trial of the OX40 agonist ivuxolimab. The rearrangement links TRBV19 to TRBJ1-1; 7 bases fit TRBD1. CDR3 in DNA: TGTGCCAGTAGTGACCGGGACAGAGGGAACACTGAAGCTTTCTTT. This translates into CASSDRDRGNTEAFF.